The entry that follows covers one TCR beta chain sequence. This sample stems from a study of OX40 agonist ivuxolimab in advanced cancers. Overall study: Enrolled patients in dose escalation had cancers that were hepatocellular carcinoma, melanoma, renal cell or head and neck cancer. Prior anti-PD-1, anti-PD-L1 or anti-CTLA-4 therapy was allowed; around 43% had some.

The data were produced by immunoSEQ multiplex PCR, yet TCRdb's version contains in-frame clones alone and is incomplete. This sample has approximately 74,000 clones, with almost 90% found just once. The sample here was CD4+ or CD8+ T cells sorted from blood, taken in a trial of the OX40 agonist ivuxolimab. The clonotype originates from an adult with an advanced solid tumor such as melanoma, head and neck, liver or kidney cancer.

CDR3 sequence: CASSKPSSYTGELFF. CDR3 sequence (DNA): TGTGCCAGCAGCAAACCATCCTCATACACCGGGGAGCTGTTTTTT. The gene calls are TRBV11-2 and TRBJ2-2; no definite D call. Germline values: CDR1 SGHAT, CDR2 FQNNGV. Trimming took off 5 bases at V and 3 bases at J, with 13 bases between the two ends. The CDR3 contains 15 residues.